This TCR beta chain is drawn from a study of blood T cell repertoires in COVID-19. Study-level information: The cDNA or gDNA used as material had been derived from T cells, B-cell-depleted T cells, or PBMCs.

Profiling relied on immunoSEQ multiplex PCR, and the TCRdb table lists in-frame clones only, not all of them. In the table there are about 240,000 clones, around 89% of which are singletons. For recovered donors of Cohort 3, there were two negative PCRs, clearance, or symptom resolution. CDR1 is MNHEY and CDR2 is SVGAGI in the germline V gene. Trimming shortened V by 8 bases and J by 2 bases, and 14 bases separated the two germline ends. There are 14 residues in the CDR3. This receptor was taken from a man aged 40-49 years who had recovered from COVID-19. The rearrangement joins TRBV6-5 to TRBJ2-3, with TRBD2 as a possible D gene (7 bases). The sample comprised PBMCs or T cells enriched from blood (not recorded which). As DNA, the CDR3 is TGTGCCAGCGGGGGGGCGGGGAACACAGATACGCAGTATTTT. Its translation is CASGGAGNTDTQYF.